A single sample gave rise to the 8 T cell receptor beta chains below, sequenced in a study of shared clonotypes between healthy human individuals. TCRdb keeps only in-frame clones here, not all; method: immunoSEQ multiplex PCR. The sample has roughly 2.2 million clones, 85% to 95% seen once. The source material was naive CD4+ T cells from PBMCs. Subset described: CD45RA+ positively selected. All receptors derive from a man between 18 and 35 years old in good health. Some clones in this sample may be carry-over from other donors' samples.

The table lists this clone with a count of one. V gene TRBV28 combines with J gene TRBJ2-7; D possibly corresponds to TRBD1 (5 bases). Germline CDR1 MDHEN, CDR2 SYDVKM. Trimming removed 5 bases at V and 6 bases at J, with 14 bases between. The CDR3 runs 13 residues. The CDR3 region is CASSTQGRGEQYF. The CDR3 region has the DNA TGTGCCAGCAGTACCCAGGGTAGAGGCGAGCAGTACTTC.

This chain joins TRBV5-4 and TRBJ1-4; 9 positions match TRBD1. The J segment lost 8 bases and the V segment lost 0 bases, leaving 8 bases of the junction unmatched. Looked up from germline, CDR1 is SGHNT and CDR2 is YYREEE (reference sequence). CDR3 size: 16 residues. This CDR3 reads CASSLGTGANNEKLFF. The CDR3 region has the DNA TGTGCCAGCAGCTTGGGGACAGGGGCGAATAACGAAAAACTGTTTTTT. The full variable domain, in which reference TRBV5-4 and TRBJ1-4 provide the parts outside the CDR3, is ETGVTQSPTHLIKTRGQQVTLRCSSQSGHNTVSWYQQALGQGPQFIFQYYREEENGRGNFPPRFSGLQFPNYSSELNVNALELDDSALYLCASSLGTGANNEKLFFGSGTQLSVL.

This rearrangement joins TRBV5-1 to TRBJ2-3, with a weak D call TRBD2 (6 bases). The CDR3 runs to 14 residues. Germline V CDR1 and CDR2: SGHRS, YFSETQ. The V and J ends lost 4 bases and 6 bases respectively, with 15 bases between them. The CDR3 coding sequence is TGCGCCAGCAGCCGACGACTAGGATCGGATACGCAGTATTTT. Residues: CASSRRLGSDTQYF.

V usage is TRBV4-3 and J usage is TRBJ1-2; no clear D gene. The CDR3 spans 15 residues. Trimming cost V 2 bases and J 0 bases, with 10 bases left between them. The V gene's germline CDR1 is LGHNA and CDR2 YSLEER. In DNA form, the CDR3 reads TGCGCCAGCAGCCAAAGGGCAGGCCCTAACTATGGCTACACCTTC. It encodes CASSQRAGPNYGYTF.

This chain uses TRBV6-1 with TRBJ1-3; 8 bases line up with TRBD1. V dropped 8 bases and J dropped 7; count of bases not matched to a gene: 13. Germline V gives CDR1 MNHNS, CDR2 SASEGT. The length of the CDR3 is 15 residues. CDR3 sequence reads: CASAKSGTGHNTIYF. CDR3 coding DNA: TGTGCCAGCGCCAAGTCGGGGACAGGCCATAACACCATATATTTT.

The genes are TRBV5-4 and TRBJ2-2; D is possibly TRBD1 or TRBD2 (5 bases each). V lost 5 bases to trimming and J lost 5 bases, with 16 bases between them. The CDR3 runs to 15 residues. Looked up from germline, CDR1 is SGHNT and CDR2 is YYREEE (reference sequence). This CDR3 reads CASSFSGGRTGELFF. CDR3 bases: TGTGCCAGCAGTTTTAGTGGGGGAAGAACCGGGGAGCTGTTTTTT.

The chain joins TRBV28 to TRBJ1-1; perhaps TRBD1 as D (5 bases). Germline values: CDR1 MDHEN, CDR2 SYDVKM. V lost 1 base to trimming and J lost 6 bases, with 12 bases between them. The CDR3 runs to 14 residues. The CDR3 loop is CASSLYSGRAEAFF. The CDR3 DNA sequence: TGTGCCAGCAGTTTATACTCTGGCAGGGCTGAAGCTTTCTTT.

This rearrangement joins TRBV19 to TRBJ2-1, with 7 bases identical to TRBD2. CDR1 and CDR2 from the germline V gene are LNHDA and SQIVND (reference sequence). This CDR3 has 16 residues. Losses at the gene ends were 2 bases for V and 2 bases for J; bases not matched to a gene: 6. CDR3 in DNA: TGTGCCAGTAGTATATTTAGCGGGCTCACCTACAATGAGCAGTTCTTC. This gives the protein CASSIFSGLTYNEQFF. The full variable domain, rest sourced from reference TRBV19 and TRBJ2-1, is DGGITQSPKYLFRKEGQNVTLSCEQNLNHDAMYWYRQDPGQGLRLIYYSQIVNDFQKGDIAEGYSVSREKKESFPLTVTSAQKNPTAFYLCASSIFSGLTYNEQFFGPGTRLTVL.